This T cell receptor beta chain was captured by sequencing in a study of blood T cell repertoires in COVID-19. As for the study in general: The origin of the acute and convalescent COVID-19 samples was the United States, Italy and Spain.

This clone was counted a single time. The table came from immunoSEQ multiplex PCR; TCRdb's copy has only in-frame clones and leaves some out. The table lists approximately 72,000 clones, 85% of them singletons. The receptor was isolated from a man aged 50-59 years with acute or convalescent COVID-19. Source material: peripheral blood.

The CDR3 protein is CASTRTGGREQYF. The DNA of the CDR3 is TGTGCCAGCACCAGGACAGGGGGGCGCGAGCAGTACTTC. The chain links TRBV6-6 to TRBJ2-7, with 10 bases matching TRBD1. Germline CDR1 MNHNY, CDR2 SVGAGI (reference sequence). This CDR3 has 13 residues. V trimming: 7 bases; J trimming: 6 bases; junction bases outside the gene matches: 6.